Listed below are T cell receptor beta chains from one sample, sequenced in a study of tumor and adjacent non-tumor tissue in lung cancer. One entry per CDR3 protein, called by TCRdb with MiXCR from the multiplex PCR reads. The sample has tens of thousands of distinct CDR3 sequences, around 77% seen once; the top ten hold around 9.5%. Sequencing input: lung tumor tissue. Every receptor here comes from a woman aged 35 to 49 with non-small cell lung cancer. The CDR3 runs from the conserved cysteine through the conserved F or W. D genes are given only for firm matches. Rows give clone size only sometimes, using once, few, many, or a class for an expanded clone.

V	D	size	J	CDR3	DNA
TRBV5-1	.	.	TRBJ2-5	CASSFNKDQETQYF	TGCGCCAGCAGCTTTAACAAGGACCAAGAGACCCAGTATTTC
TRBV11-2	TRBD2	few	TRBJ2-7	CASSYAGTSGYEQYF	TGTGCCAGTAGCTACGCCGGGACTAGCGGATACGAGCAGTACTTC
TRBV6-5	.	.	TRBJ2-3	CASSYSDATDTQYF	TGTGCCAGCAGTTACTCGGACGCCACAGATACACAGTATTTT
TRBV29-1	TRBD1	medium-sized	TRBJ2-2	CSVEGRGRMSGELFF	TGCAGCGTTGAAGGCAGGGGGCGTATGTCCGGGGAGCTGTTTTTT
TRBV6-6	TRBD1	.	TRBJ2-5	CASSLTGTETHYF	TGTGCCAGCAGTCTCACGGGGACAGAGACCCATTACTTC
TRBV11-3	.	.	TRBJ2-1	CASSPRPMSSYNELLF	TGTGCCAGCAGCCCAAGACCTATGAGCTCCTACAATGAGCTGCTCTTC
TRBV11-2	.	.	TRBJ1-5	CASSLMQVWPQHF	TGTGCCAGCAGCTTAATGCAAGTGTGGCCCCAGCATTTT
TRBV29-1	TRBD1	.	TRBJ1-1	CNVDRGVNTGAFF	TGCAACGTTGACAGGGGAGTGAACACTGGAGCTTTCTTT
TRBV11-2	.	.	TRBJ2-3	CASSLNVARGDTDTQYF	TGTGCCAGCAGCCTGAACGTGGCGCGAGGTGACACAGATACGCAGTATTTT
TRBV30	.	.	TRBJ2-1	CAWIPGYSYNEQLF	TGTGCCTGGATCCCTGGGTACTCCTACAATGAGCAGCTCTTC
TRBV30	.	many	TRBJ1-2	CAWSVRRGGNYGYTF	TGTGCCTGGAGTGTACGGCGGGGGGGGAACTATGGCTACACCTTC
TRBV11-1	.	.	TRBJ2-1	CASSLRVVDYKEQFF	TGTGCCAGCAGCTTAAGGGTCGTAGATTACAAAGAGCAGTTCTTC
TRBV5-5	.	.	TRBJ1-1	CVSSSTNHRTTVASF	TGTGTCAGCAGTTCCACCAACCATCGGACCACTGTAGCTTCCTTT
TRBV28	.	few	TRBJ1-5	CASSGLQGNQPQHF	TGTGCCAGCAGTGGACTCCAGGGAAATCAGCCCCAGCATTTT
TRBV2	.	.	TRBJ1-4	CASSETPRGSELFF	TGTGCCAGCAGTGAAACCCCGCGGGGGTCGGAACTGTTTTTT
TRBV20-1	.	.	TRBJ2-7	CSAITGTLDPYEQYF	TGCAGTGCTATAACCGGGACCCTGGATCCGTACGAGCAGTACTTC
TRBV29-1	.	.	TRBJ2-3	CSVQCRLPPDTQYF	TGCAGCGTTCAATGCCGGCTACCACCAGATACGCAGTATTTT
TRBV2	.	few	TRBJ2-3	CASSQGFTDTQYF	TGTGCCAGCAGTCAGGGATTTACAGATACGCAGTATTTT
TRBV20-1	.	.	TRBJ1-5	CSARDQGEAQPQHF	TGCAGTGCTAGAGATCAGGGAGAAGCTCAACCCCAGCATTTT
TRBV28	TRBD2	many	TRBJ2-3	CASSPQTSGRDTQYF	TGTGCCAGCAGTCCACAGACTAGCGGGAGAGATACGCAGTATTTT
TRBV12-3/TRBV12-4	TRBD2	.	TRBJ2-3	CARSPQVLAGFHTHYF	TGTGCCCGCTCCCCCCAGGTGTTAGCGGGGTTCCATACGCACTATTTT
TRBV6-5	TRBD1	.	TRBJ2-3	CASSYSQTGADTQFF	TGTGCCAGCAGTTACTCCCAAACAGGGGCAGATACGCAATTTTTT
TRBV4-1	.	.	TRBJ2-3	CASNQAWGGSDTQYF	TGCGCCAGCAACCAAGCTTGGGGGGGCTCAGATACGCAGTATTTT
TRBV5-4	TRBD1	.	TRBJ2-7	CTSSSRTGGAVEQYF	TGTACCAGCAGCTCCAGGACAGGGGGCGCGGTCGAGCAGTACTTC
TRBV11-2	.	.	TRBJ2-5	CAITSGAFHETQYF	TGTGCCATCACCTCCGGGGCTTTCCACGAGACCCAGTACTTC
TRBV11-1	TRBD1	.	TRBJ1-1	CATTRTGTGITEAFF	TGTGCCACCACTCGCACCGGGACAGGGATAACTGAAGCTTTCTTT
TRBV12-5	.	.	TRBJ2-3	CASGPGASLTVTQYF	TGTGCTAGTGGTCCGGGGGCTAGCCTCACAGTTACGCAGTATTTT
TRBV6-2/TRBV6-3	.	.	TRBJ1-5	CASTQVNRPQDF	TGTGCCAGCACACAGGTCAATCGGCCCCAGGATTTT
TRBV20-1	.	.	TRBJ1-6	CSARLVNGNNSPLHF	TGCAGTGCACGTCTAGTGAATGGGAATAATTCACCCCTCCACTTT
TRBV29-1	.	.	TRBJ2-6	CSLSTWDSGANVLTF	TGCAGCCTTTCGACATGGGACTCTGGGGCCAACGTCCTGACTTTC
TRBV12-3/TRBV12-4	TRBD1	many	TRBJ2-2	CASSMGTGPLLTGELFF	TGTGCCAGCAGTATGGGGACAGGGCCCCTTCTAACCGGGGAGCTGTTTTTT
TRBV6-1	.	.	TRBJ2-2	CTSSKEGRIRPRGELFF	TGTACCAGCAGTAAAGAGGGCCGTATAAGGCCTAGGGGGGAGCTGTTTTTT
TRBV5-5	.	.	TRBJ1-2	CASSTTTRGGGYTF	TGTGCCAGCAGCACAACGACAAGGGGGGGTGGCTACACCTTC
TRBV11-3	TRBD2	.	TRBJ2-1	CVSSGPGLAANNEQFF	TGTGTCAGCAGCGGTCCGGGTCTAGCGGCCAACAATGAGCAGTTCTTC
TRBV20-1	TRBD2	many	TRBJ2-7	CSASRRRGLSYEQYF	TGCAGTGCTAGCCGTCGGCGGGGGTTGTCCTACGAGCAGTACTTC
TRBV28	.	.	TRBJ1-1	CASSLGQMNTEAFF	TGTGCCAGCAGTTTGGGTCAGATGAACACTGAAGCTTTCTTT
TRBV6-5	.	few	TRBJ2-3	CAGSYRSARGTDTQYF	TGTGCCGGCAGTTATCGAAGCGCTCGGGGCACAGATACGCAGTATTTT
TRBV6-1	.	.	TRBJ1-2	CASSLSPYREPRANYTF	TGTGCCAGCAGCCTCTCTCCGTACAGGGAACCGCGTGCGAACTACACCTTC
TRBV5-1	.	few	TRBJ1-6	CASSSYDQGNSPPHF	TGCGCCAGCAGCTCTTATGACCAGGGGAACTCACCCCCCCACTTT
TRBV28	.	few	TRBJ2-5	CTSSMGTSTYF	TGCACCAGCAGTATGGGGACTTCCACTTACTTC
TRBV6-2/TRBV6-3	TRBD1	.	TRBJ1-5	CPSETGSVNQPQHF	TGTCCCAGCGAGACAGGGAGCGTCAATCAGCCCCAGCATTTT
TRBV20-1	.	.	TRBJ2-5	CSAKRDRLQETQYF	TGCAGTGCTAAAAGGGATAGACTACAAGAGACCCAGTACTTC
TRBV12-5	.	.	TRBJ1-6	CASGRGPGLPLHF	TGTGCTAGTGGTCGGGGTCCGGGTTTACCCCTCCACTTT
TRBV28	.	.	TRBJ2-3	CASSFGGTQYF	TGTGCCAGCAGTTTCGGGGGTACGCAGTATTTT
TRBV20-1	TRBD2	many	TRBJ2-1	CSASSSSGRANEQFF	TGCAGTGCTTCCAGCTCTAGCGGGAGGGCCAATGAGCAGTTCTTC
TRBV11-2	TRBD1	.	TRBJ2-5	CVSTKLGQAQETHYF	TGTGTCAGCACCAAACTCGGACAGGCACAAGAGACCCATTACTTC